These 28 T cell receptor beta chains came from one sample sequenced in a study of CD8+ T cells in alopecia areata. cDNA serving as the sequencing template came from extracted, reverse transcribed RNA. Assay used: immunoSEQ multiplex PCR; TCRdb lists only in-frame clones, some missing. The sample consists of 170,000 or so clones, approximately 62% of them appearing once. Here the sequenced sample was CD4+ T cells sorted from blood, taken at week 0. Receptors were obtained from a human donor with alopecia areata.

The V call is TRBV7-2, the J call TRBJ1-1, with D uncertain. Trimming removed 3 bases from V and 5 bases from J, with 7 bases in between. Germline V gives CDR1 SGHTA, CDR2 FQGNSA. The CDR3 consists of 12 residues. CDR3 sequence (DNA): TGTGCCAGCAGCTTGAGTACGACTGAAGCTTTCTTT. Its protein product is CASSLSTTEAFF.

The chain carries TRBV23-1 and TRBJ2-3, with unresolved D. TRBV23-1 is known as an ORF, though its function is uncertain. The CDR3 is 10 residues long. V lost 2 bases, J lost 6 bases, and 0 bases lay in between. In DNA form, the CDR3 reads TGCGCCAGCAGTCAAGATACGCAGTATTTT. It specifies CASSQDTQYF.

This sequence joins TRBV7-8 and TRBJ2-5; D is uncertain. This CDR3 is built from 12 residues. Germline V gene sequence: CDR1 SGHVS, CDR2 FQNEAQ. The germline V and J ends were trimmed by 6 bases and 4 bases, with 9 bases remaining between them. CDR3 sequence: CASRQWGETQYF. CDR3 DNA: TGTGCCAGCAGGCAATGGGGAGAGACCCAGTACTTC.

The V call is TRBV9, the J call TRBJ1-4; TRBD1 agrees at 9 bases. The CDR3 sequence is 15 residues long. CDR1 is SGDLS and CDR2 is YYNGEE in the germline V gene. J lost 1 base, V lost 4 bases, and 2 bases had no gene match. CDR3 in amino acids: CASSSTGGTNEKLFF. The CDR3 DNA follows: TGTGCCAGCAGCTCGACAGGGGGAACTAATGAAAAACTGTTTTTT.

The chain has TRBV29-1 and TRBJ1-2, with a possible D match to TRBD1 (5 bases). Germline loops: CDR1 SQVTM, CDR2 ANQGSEA. This CDR3 comprises 14 residues. Trimming cost V 5 bases and J 8 bases, with 21 bases left between them. The CDR3 region is CSVYNSSGRHGYTF. CDR3 coding DNA: TGCAGCGTTTACAACTCCTCAGGGCGGCACGGCTACACCTTC.

The chain joins TRBV15 to TRBJ1-4; 7 positions agree with TRBD1. Trimming at V came to 3 bases and at J to 8 bases, leaving 12 bases not matched to a gene. Germline V gives CDR1 LNHNV, CDR2 YYDKDF (reference sequence). The CDR3 has 16 amino acids. CDR3 sequence: CATSRDRPSIGEKLFF. DNA of the CDR3: TGTGCCACCAGCAGGGACAGGCCCTCCATCGGGGAAAAACTGTTTTTT. The full variable domain, its missing parts supplied by reference TRBV15 and TRBJ1-4, is DAMVIQNPRYQVTQFGKPVTLSCSQTLNHNVMYWYQQKSSQAPKLLFHYYDKDFNNEADTPDNFQSRRPNTSFCFLDIRSPGLGDTAMYLCATSRDRPSIGEKLFFGSGTQLSVL.

The rearrangement joins TRBV28 to TRBJ1-5; 8 bases are a match to TRBD1. The CDR3 spans 16 residues. The germline CDR1 and CDR2 sequences are MDHEN and SYDVKM. Germline trimming cut 5 bases from V and 6 bases from J; bases unmatched to any gene: 12. CDR3 protein: CASSTTDRVSRQPQHF. Written as DNA, the CDR3 is TGTGCCAGCAGTACCACGGACAGGGTCAGTCGTCAGCCCCAGCATTTT.

The gene calls are TRBV7-2 and TRBJ2-3; TRBD1 might be the D (5 bases). The V and J ends lost 3 bases and 0 bases respectively, with 10 bases between them. Germline lookup yields CDR1 SGHTA and CDR2 FQGNSA. The length of the CDR3 is 15 residues. The CDR3 DNA sequence: TGTGCCAGCAGCTTGGGGCAGGGAAGCACAGATACGCAGTATTTT. Translation gives CASSLGQGSTDTQYF.

The chain couples TRBV9 to TRBJ2-6; TRBD1 matches at 7 bases. This CDR3 is 17 amino acids long. The V segment lost 5 bases and the J segment 1 base; nucleotides outside the gene matches: 9. Germline values: CDR1 SGDLS, CDR2 YYNGEE. In DNA form, the CDR3 reads TGTGCCAGCAGAAAGACAGGGCTTCCTTCTGGGGCCAACGTCCTGACTTTC. Protein: CASRKTGLPSGANVLTF.

This sequence joins TRBV27 and TRBJ1-6, with D possibly being TRBD1 (5 bases). Germline V gene lookup returns CDR1 MNHEY and CDR2 SMNVEV (reference sequence). V lost 4 bases and J 2 bases, leaving 12 bases between the germline ends. The length of the CDR3 is 16 residues. The CDR3 is CASSSSGVTYNSPLHF. CDR3 nucleotides: TGTGCCAGCAGTTCCTCGGGGGTCACCTATAATTCACCCCTCCACTTT.

The table lists this clone with a few counts. This rearrangement joins TRBV7-2 to TRBJ1-2, with D unresolved. Deletions cut 7 bases from V and 4 bases from J, with 13 bases between. CDR3 length equals 13 residues. Germline V gives CDR1 SGHTA, CDR2 FQGNSA. CDR3 sequence (DNA): TGTGCCAGCACCCTTACGGGAGCCTATGGCTACACCTTC. This codes for CASTLTGAYGYTF.

This clone was seen only once. V and J are TRBV15 and TRBJ1-4; D remains unclear. V shed 4 bases and J shed 8 bases, with 11 bases lying between them. This CDR3 has 13 residues. CDR1 is LNHNV and CDR2 is YYDKDF in the germline V gene (reference sequence). The CDR3 sequence: CATSTVRAEKLFF. CDR3 nucleotides: TGTGCCACCAGCACTGTGCGGGCGGAAAAACTGTTTTTT.

This clone was counted between two and nine times. CDR3 sequence reads: CSAGVAGGEQYF. The CDR3 DNA reads as TGCAGCGCCGGGGTCGCGGGGGGCGAGCAGTACTTC. V usage is TRBV29-1 and J usage is TRBJ2-7; 8 positions agree with TRBD2. The trim removed 7 bases at V and 6 bases at J, leaving 8 bases unmatched. This CDR3 spans 12 amino acids. Germline CDR1 is SQVTM and CDR2 is ANQGSEA.

The chain has TRBV4-3 and TRBJ1-1; D uncertain. This CDR3 spans 14 amino acids. V was shortened by 1 base and J by 7 bases, with 13 bases between the two germline ends. The germline V gene has CDR1 LGHNA and CDR2 YSLEER. CDR3 DNA: TGCGCCAGCAGCCAAGGTGGCGGTCGGGATGAAGCTTTCTTT. The encoded protein is CASSQGGGRDEAFF.

This rearrangement joins TRBV30 to TRBJ1-1, with 9 bases matching TRBD1. The CDR3 loop spans 13 amino acids. The V gene end was trimmed by 2 bases and the J gene end by 7 bases; junction bases not matched to a gene: 5. The germline V gene has CDR1 GTSNPN and CDR2 SVGIG (reference sequence). The CDR3 DNA follows: TGTGCCTGGAGTAGTGGGGACAGGGTTGAAGCTTTCTTT. Its translation is CAWSSGDRVEAFF.

This clone was found once. The chain employs TRBV13 and TRBJ1-5; 7 bases agree with TRBD1. The germline V gene has CDR1 PRHDT and CDR2 FYEKMQ (reference sequence). Germline trimming cut 5 bases from V and 7 bases from J; bases unmatched to any gene: 2. CDR3 length: 12 residues. The CDR3 sequence: CASSRQGQPQHF. DNA of the CDR3: TGTGCCAGCAGCAGACAGGGACAGCCCCAGCATTTT.

This clone was detected only once. This chain joins TRBV7-6 and TRBJ2-4; 7 bases are a match to TRBD1. V dropped 5 bases and J dropped 4; count of bases not matched to a gene: 2. The CDR3 consists of 13 residues. The germline V gene has CDR1 SGHVS and CDR2 FNYEAQ. The CDR3 sequence: CASSTGQKNIQYF. The CDR3 DNA is TGTGCCAGCAGCACGGGACAGAAAAACATTCAGTACTTC.

This clone has only a few counts. The chain has TRBV5-1 and TRBJ1-2; 10 bases match TRBD1. Per the germline V gene, CDR1 is SGHRS and CDR2 is YFSETQ. V dropped 2 bases and J dropped 3; count of bases not matched to a gene: 7. The CDR3 is 16 residues long. The CDR3 region is CASSFQTGGADYGYTF. CDR3 DNA: TGCGCCAGCAGCTTTCAGACAGGGGGCGCTGACTATGGCTACACCTTC.

The chain has TRBV9 and TRBJ2-5; TRBD2 is a possible D gene (5 bases). The CDR3 runs to 15 residues. The V and J ends lost 1 base and 1 base respectively, with 11 bases between them. Germline V gene sequence: CDR1 SGDLS, CDR2 YYNGEE. For the CDR3, the DNA is TGTGCCAGCAGCGTAACCCCTGGGAGCCAAGAGACCCAGTACTTC. Its translation is CASSVTPGSQETQYF.

This clone turned up a few times. The V call is TRBV2, the J call TRBJ1-6; 7 bases agree with TRBD1. The germline V gene encodes CDR1 SNHLY and CDR2 FYNNEI. The CDR3 runs 17 residues. V trimming: 9 bases; J trimming: 0 bases; junction bases outside the gene matches: 11. The CDR3 sequence: CASRTGQVSSYNSPLHF. In nucleotides, the CDR3 is TGTGCCAGTCGGACCGGACAGGTCAGCTCCTATAATTCACCCCTCCACTTT.

The count of this clone is one. The V and J genes are TRBV20-1 and TRBJ2-3; unclear D gene. CDR3 size: 11 residues. Per the germline V gene, CDR1 is DFQATT and CDR2 is SNEGSKA (reference sequence). The ends were cut back, 4 bases at V and 5 bases at J, with 7 bases in the middle. CDR3 residues: CSATRIDTQYF. In DNA form, the CDR3 reads TGCAGTGCTACAAGGATAGATACGCAGTATTTT.

The chain uses TRBV11-2 and TRBJ2-5; possible D gene TRBD1, 6 bases. CDR3 size: 15 residues. Deletions cut 5 bases from V and 5 bases from J, with 18 bases between. Germline values: CDR1 SGHAT, CDR2 FQNNGV. CDR3 sequence: CASSQGQVSRETQYF. The CDR3 nucleotides read TGTGCCAGCAGCCAGGGGCAGGTTTCTCGGGAGACCCAGTACTTC.

The CDR3, as DNA: TGTGCCAGTAGTACCCGGACAGGAGGAATCGACTACACCTTC. Residues: CASSTRTGGIDYTF. This chain connects TRBV19 to TRBJ1-2; 7 bases match TRBD1. This CDR3 has 14 residues. V trimming: 4 bases; J trimming: 10 bases; junction bases outside the gene matches: 12. From germline, CDR1 is LNHDA and CDR2 SQIVND (reference sequence).

The V call is TRBV15, the J call TRBJ1-2, with a weak D call TRBD1 (6 bases). V was shortened by 5 bases and J by 3 bases, with 13 bases between the two germline ends. The CDR3 is 14 amino acids. Looked up from germline, CDR1 is LNHNV and CDR2 is YYDKDF (reference sequence). The CDR3 protein is CATSPDRLDYGYTF. CDR3 coding DNA: TGTGCCACCAGCCCAGACAGGTTGGACTATGGCTACACCTTC.

V usage is TRBV7-3 and J usage is TRBJ2-1, with 8 bases identical to TRBD2. CDR1 and CDR2 from the germline V gene are SGHTA and FQGTGA. J lost 8 bases, V lost 0 bases, and 3 bases had no gene match. The CDR3 is 14 amino acids. For the CDR3, the DNA is TGTGCCAGCAGCTTAACTAGCGGGGTGCATGAGCAGTTCTTC. Amino acid sequence: CASSLTSGVHEQFF.

The rearrangement uses TRBV27 and TRBJ2-5, with D perhaps given as TRBD1 or TRBD2 (5 bases each). V was trimmed by 3 bases and J by 7 bases, leaving 15 bases between them. This CDR3 has 14 residues. In germline, CDR1 is MNHEY, CDR2 SMNVEV (reference sequence). The CDR3 sequence is CASSLRAGFGTQYF. The CDR3 DNA sequence: TGTGCCAGCAGTTTGCGGGCAGGGTTTGGGACCCAGTACTTC.

The rearrangement links TRBV30 to TRBJ1-1, with TRBD1 identical over 7 bases. The V gene end was trimmed by 4 bases and the J gene end by 3 bases; junction bases not matched to a gene: 17. CDR3 length equals 17 residues. CDR1 is GTSNPN, CDR2 SVGIG, per germline (reference sequence). This chain's CDR3 is CAWTRDSREDLDTEAFF. The CDR3 DNA sequence: TGTGCCTGGACCCGGGACAGTCGGGAGGATCTGGACACTGAAGCTTTCTTT.

This clone has just a few counts. The CDR3 DNA follows: TGTGCCAGCAGCTTGGGGGCCCAGCCGGTCGAGCAGTACTTC. It translates to CASSLGAQPVEQYF. The chain employs TRBV5-5 and TRBJ2-7, with D unresolved. The V gene lost 0 bases and the J gene lost 6 bases, with 13 bases spanning the gap. The CDR3 extends over 14 amino acids. Germline CDR1 is SGHKS and CDR2 is YYEKEE (reference sequence).